The entry below describes one T cell receptor (beta chain). Germline V gene sequence: CDR1 MNHEY, CDR2 SVGAGI. The ends were cut back, 3 bases at V and 0 bases at J, with 9 bases in the middle. The CDR3 is made up of 14 amino acids. Authors' data handling: The assay estimated nucleated cells by amplifying reference gene primers. Assay used: immunoSEQ multiplex PCR; TCRdb lists only in-frame clones, some missing. V and J calls and clone size are as listed in that table; D and trimming were resolved from the DNA. The table has roughly 49,000 clones, over 80% seen once. This sample was taken from a study of blood T cell repertoires in COVID-19. Study details: There were acute and convalescent COVID-19 samples, and they came from the United States, Italy and Spain. T cells, B-cell-depleted T cells, or PBMCs supplied cDNA or gDNA.

The chain employs TRBV6-5 and TRBJ2-7, with D maybe TRBD1 (6 bases). The origin of this receptor is a man over 45 with acute or convalescent COVID-19. The sample was peripheral blood. The CDR3 loop is CASSYYRDSYEQYF. The CDR3 DNA sequence: TGTGCCAGCAGTTATTACAGGGACTCCTACGAGCAGTACTTC.